This T cell receptor (beta chain) was found in a study of glioma-infiltrating T cells after dendritic cell vaccination. Study in general: Samples are from glioblastoma patients in Phase I and II dendritic cell vaccine trials. Monocyte-derived dendritic cells, cultured 6 to 7 days with IL-4 and GM-CSF, were pulsed with autologous tumor lysate. Whole-study findings and limits: TCR clonality showed no direct relationship with survival.

The CDR3 runs to 15 residues. CDR1 is SGHTA and CDR2 is FQGTGA in the germline V gene. The V end was cut by 4 bases, the J end by 2 bases, with 14 bases between. Profiled with immunoSEQ multiplex PCR; TCRdb holds only in-frame clones, not every one. This table holds approximately 82,000 clones, approximately 90% found once. Fresh-frozen tumor tissue and more than two years of survival data were available for all. This clone came up once. Its antigen is unidentified. The J gene is TRBJ1-2, the V gene TRBV7-3, with TRBD1 as a possible D gene (6 bases). The source is a human donor with glioblastoma. Sequences were derived from blood, sampled before dendritic cell vaccination. The CDR3 nucleotides read TGTGCCAGCAGCTCCAGGACAGATCTGAACTATGGCTACACCTTC. Translating it yields CASSSRTDLNYGYTF.